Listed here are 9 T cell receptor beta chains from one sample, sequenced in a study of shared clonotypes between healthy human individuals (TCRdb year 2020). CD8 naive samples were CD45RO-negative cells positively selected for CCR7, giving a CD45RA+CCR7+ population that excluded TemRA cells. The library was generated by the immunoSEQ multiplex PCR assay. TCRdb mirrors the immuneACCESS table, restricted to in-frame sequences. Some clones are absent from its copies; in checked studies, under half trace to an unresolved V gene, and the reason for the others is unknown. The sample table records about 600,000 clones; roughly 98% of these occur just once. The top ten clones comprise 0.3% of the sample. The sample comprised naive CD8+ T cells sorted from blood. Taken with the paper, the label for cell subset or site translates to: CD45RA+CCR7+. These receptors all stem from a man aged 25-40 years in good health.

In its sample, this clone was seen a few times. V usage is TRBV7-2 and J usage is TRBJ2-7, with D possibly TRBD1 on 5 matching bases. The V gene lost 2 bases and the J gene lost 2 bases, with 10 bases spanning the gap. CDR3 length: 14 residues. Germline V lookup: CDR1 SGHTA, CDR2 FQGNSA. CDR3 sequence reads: CASSLFRAPYEQYF. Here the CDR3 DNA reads TGTGCCAGCAGCTTATTCAGGGCCCCCTACGAGCAGTACTTC.

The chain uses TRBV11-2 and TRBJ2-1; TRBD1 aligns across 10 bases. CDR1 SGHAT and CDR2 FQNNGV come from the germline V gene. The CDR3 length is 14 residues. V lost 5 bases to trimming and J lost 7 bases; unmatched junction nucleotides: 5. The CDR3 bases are TGTGCCAGCAGCCCGGGGACAGGGGTGAATGAGCAGTTCTTC. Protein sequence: CASSPGTGVNEQFF.

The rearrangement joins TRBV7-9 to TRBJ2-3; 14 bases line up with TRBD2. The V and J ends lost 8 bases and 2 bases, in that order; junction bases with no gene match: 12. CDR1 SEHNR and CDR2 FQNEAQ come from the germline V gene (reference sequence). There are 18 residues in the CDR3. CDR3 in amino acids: CASQGLAGEGTLTDTQYF. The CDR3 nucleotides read TGTGCCAGCCAGGGACTAGCGGGAGAAGGAACCCTCACAGATACGCAGTATTTT.

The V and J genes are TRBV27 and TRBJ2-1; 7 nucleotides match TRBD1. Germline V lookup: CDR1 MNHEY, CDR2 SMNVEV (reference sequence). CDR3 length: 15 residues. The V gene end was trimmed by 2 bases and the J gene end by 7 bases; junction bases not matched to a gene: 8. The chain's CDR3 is CASSLVGGRRNEQFF. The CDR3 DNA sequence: TGTGCCAGCAGTTTAGTAGGGGGCAGGAGGAATGAGCAGTTCTTC.

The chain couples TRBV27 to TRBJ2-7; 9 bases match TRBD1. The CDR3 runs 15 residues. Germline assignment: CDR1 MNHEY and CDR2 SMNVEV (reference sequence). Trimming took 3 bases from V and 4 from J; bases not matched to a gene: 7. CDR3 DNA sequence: TGTGCCAGCAGTTTGCGTGGGACAGGGTCGTACGAGCAGTACTTC. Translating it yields CASSLRGTGSYEQYF.

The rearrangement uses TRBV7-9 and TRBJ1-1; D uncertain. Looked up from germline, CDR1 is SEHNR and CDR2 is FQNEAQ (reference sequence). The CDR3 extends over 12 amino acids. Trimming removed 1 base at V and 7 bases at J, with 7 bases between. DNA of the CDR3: TGTGCCAGCAGCTTAGATAGGGTTGAAGCTTTCTTT. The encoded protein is CASSLDRVEAFF.

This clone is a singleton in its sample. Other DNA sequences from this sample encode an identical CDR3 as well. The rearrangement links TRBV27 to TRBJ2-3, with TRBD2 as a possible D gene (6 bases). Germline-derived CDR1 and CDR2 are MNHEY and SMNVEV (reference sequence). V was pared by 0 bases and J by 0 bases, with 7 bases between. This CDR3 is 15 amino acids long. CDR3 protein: CASSLSAGSTDTQYF. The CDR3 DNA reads TGTGCCAGCAGTTTATCGGCGGGGAGCACAGATACGCAGTATTTT.

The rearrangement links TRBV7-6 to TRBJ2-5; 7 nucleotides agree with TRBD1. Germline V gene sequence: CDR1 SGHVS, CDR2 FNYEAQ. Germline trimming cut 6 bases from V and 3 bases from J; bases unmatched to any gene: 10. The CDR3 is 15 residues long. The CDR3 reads CASRSTGILKETQYF. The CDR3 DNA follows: TGTGCCAGCAGATCGACAGGGATCTTGAAAGAGACCCAGTACTTC. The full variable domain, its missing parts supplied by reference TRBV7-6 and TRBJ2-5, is GAGVSQSPRYKVTKRGQDVALRCDPISGHVSLYWYRQALGQGPEFLTYFNYEAQQDKSGLPNDRFSAERPEGSISTLTIQRTEQRDSAMYRCASRSTGILKETQYFGPGTRLLVL.

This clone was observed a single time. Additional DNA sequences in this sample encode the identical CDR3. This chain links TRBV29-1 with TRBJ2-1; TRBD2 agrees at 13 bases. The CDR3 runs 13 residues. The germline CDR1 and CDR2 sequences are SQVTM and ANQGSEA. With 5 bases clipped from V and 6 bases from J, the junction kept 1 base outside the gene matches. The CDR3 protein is CSVRTSGSNEQFF. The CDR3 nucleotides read TGCAGCGTTCGGACTAGCGGGAGCAATGAGCAGTTCTTC.